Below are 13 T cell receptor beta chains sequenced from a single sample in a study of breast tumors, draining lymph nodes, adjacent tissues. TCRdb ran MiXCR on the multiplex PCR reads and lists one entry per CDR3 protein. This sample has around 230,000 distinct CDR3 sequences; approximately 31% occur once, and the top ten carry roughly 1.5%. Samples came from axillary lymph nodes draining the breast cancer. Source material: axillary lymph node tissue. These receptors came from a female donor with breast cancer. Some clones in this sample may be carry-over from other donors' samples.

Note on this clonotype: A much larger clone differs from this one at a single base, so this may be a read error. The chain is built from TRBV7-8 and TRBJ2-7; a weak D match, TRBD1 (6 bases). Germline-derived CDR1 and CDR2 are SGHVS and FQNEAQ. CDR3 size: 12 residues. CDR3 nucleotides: TGTGCCCGCAGCCAAGATGACAGGAAGAAGTACTTC. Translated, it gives CARSQDDRKKYF.

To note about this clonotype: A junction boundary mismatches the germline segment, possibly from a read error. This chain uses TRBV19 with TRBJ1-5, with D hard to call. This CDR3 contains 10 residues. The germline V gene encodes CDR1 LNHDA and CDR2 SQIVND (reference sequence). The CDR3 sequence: CASSDQPQHF. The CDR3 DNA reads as TGTGCCAGTAGCGATCAGCCCCAGCATTTT.

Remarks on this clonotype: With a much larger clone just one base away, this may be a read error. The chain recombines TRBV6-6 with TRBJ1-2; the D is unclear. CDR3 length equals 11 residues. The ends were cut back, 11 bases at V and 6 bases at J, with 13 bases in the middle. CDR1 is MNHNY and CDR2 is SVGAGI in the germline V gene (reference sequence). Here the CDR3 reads CASRGQNGYTF. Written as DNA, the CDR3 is TGTGCCTCTCGTGGGCAGAATGGCTACACCTTC.

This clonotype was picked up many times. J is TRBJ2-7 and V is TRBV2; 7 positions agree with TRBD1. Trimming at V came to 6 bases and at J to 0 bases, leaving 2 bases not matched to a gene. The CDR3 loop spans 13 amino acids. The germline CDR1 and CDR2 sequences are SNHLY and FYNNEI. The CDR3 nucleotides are TGTGCCAGCAGGGACAGGAGCTCCTACGAGCAGTACTTC. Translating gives CASRDRSSYEQYF.

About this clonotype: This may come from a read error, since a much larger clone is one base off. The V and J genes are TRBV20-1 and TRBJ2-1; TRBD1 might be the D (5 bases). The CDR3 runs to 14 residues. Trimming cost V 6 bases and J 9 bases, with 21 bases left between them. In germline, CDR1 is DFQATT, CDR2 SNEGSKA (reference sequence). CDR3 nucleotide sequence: TGCAGTGCCAGAAGTGTTCAGGGATCCACTGAGCAGTTCTTC. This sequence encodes CSARSVQGSTEQFF.

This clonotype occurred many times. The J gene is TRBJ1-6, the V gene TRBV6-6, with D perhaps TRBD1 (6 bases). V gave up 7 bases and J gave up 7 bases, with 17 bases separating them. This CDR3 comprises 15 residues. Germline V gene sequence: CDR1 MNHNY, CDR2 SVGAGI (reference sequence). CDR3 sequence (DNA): TGTGCCAGCACCTCCAGCACAGGGACGAATTCACCCCTCCACTTT. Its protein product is CASTSSTGTNSPLHF.

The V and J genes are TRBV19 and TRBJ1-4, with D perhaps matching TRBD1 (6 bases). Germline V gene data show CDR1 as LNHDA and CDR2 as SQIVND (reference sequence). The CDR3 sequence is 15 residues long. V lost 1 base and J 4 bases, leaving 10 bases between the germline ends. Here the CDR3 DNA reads TGTGCCAGTAGTATAGGGACAGACATTAATGAAAAACTGTTTTTT. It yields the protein CASSIGTDINEKLFF.

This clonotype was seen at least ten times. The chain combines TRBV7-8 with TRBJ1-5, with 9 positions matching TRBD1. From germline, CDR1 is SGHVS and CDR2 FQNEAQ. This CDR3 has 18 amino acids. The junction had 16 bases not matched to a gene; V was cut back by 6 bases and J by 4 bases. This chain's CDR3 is CASSLTGWDREENQPQHF. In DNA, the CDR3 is TGTGCCAGCAGTCTAACTGGCTGGGACAGGGAAGAAAATCAGCCCCAGCATTTT. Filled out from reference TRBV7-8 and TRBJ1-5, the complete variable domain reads GAGVSQSPRYKVAKRGQDVALRCDPISGHVSLFWYQQALGQGPEFLTYFQNEAQLDKSGLPSDRFFAERPEGSVSTLKIQRTQQEDSAVYLCASSLTGWDREENQPQHFGDGTRLSIL.

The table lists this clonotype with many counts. CDR3 in amino acids: CSASRNRPNEKLFF. CDR3 DNA: TGCAGTGCTAGCCGGAACAGACCTAATGAAAAACTGTTTTTT. This chain joins TRBV20-1 and TRBJ1-4, with D unresolved. The CDR3 contains 14 residues. Germline V CDR1 and CDR2: DFQATT, SNEGSKA (reference sequence). Trimming left V 3 bases short and J 3 bases short, with 11 bases between.

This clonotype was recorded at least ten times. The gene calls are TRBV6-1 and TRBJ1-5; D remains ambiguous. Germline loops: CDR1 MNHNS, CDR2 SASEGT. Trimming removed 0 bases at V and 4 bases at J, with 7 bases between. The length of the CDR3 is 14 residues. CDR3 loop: CASSEARRNQPQHF. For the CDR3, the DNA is TGTGCCAGCAGTGAAGCACGGAGAAATCAGCCCCAGCATTTT.

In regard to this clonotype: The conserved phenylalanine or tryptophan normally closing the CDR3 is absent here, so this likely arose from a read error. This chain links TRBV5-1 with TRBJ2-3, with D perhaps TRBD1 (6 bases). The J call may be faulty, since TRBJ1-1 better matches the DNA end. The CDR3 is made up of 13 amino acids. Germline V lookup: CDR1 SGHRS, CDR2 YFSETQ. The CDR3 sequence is CASSLGGGAEAFL. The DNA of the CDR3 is TGCGCCAGCAGCTTGGGGGGGGGCGCTGAAGCTTTCCTT.

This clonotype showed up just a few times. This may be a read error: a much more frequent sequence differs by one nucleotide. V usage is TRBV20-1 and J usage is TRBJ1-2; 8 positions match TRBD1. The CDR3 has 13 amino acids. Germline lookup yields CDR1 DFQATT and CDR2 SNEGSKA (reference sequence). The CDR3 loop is CSATRQGNYAYTF. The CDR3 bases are TGCAGTGCTACCAGACAGGGGAACTATGCCTACACCTTC.

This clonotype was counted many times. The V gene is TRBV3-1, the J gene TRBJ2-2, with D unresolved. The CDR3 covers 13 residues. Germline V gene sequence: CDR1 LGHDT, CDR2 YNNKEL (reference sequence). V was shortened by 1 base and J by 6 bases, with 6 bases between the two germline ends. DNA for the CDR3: TGTGCCAGCAGCCAAGTGGCGGCCGGGGAGCTGTTTTTT. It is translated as CASSQVAAGELFF.